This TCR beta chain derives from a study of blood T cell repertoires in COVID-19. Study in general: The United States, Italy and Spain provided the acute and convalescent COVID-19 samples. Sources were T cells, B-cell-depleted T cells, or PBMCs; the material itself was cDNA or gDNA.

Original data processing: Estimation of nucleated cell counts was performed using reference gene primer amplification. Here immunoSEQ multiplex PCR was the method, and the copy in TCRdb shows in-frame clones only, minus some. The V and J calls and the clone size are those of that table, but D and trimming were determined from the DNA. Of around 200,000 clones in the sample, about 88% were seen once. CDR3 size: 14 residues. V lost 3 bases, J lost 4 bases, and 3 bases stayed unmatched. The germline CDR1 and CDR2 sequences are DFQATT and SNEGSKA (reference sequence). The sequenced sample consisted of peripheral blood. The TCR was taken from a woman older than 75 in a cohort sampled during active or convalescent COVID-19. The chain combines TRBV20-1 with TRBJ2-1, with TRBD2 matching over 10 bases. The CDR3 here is CSASFSGGYNEQFF. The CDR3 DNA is TGCAGTGCTAGTTTTAGCGGGGGGTACAATGAGCAGTTCTTC.